This TCR beta chain appears in the sequencing data of a study of radiotherapy plus CTLA-4 blockade in lung cancer. Study-wide points: In blood, after radiotherapy plus ipilimumab, tumor-derived TCR clones expanded.

Using immunoSEQ multiplex PCR, the repertoire was profiled, and TCRdb retains in-frame clones only, with some absent. This sample carries tens of thousands of clones, over 55% of them seen once, and the ten largest clones take approximately 11%. Chemo-refractory metastatic non-small-cell lung cancer patients underwent focal radiation alongside CTLA-4 blockade with ipilimumab. A note on this clone: Its antigen is not identified.

This CDR3 has 13 residues. The V gene's germline CDR1 is SGHRS and CDR2 YFSETQ. V was shortened by 4 bases and J by 4 bases, with 12 bases between the two germline ends. The sequence was collected from a human donor with non-small cell lung cancer who had stable disease on radiotherapy plus ipilimumab. J is TRBJ2-7 and V is TRBV5-1, with D perhaps matching TRBD2 (6 bases). The sample was peripheral blood, taken from a patient treated with radiotherapy plus ipilimumab. CDR3: CASSHSGIYEQYF. CDR3 bases: TGCGCCAGCAGCCATAGCGGAATATACGAGCAGTACTTC.